This T cell receptor beta chain derives from a study of blood T cell repertoires in COVID-19. Overall study: Nucleic acid was either cDNA or gDNA, and it came from T cells, B-cell-depleted T cells, or PBMCs.

Participant ages covered roughly 18 to 89 years across 24 US areas. Recovered participants had two consecutive negative NP/OP PCR tests, healthcare professional clearance, or symptom resolution. V shed 6 bases and J shed 13 bases, with 13 bases lying between them. CDR3 length: 12 residues. Germline CDR1 is SGHVS and CDR2 is FQNEAQ. The authors' processing: Amplification of reference gene primers was used by the study to estimate nucleated cell counts. Method: immunoSEQ multiplex PCR; TCRdb's copy keeps in-frame clones and lacks some. V, J and clone size were drawn from that table, and D and trimming were deduced from the DNA. This sample has about 180,000 clones, with approximately 85% found just once.

This TCR came from a woman in her 30s who had recovered from COVID-19. Material for sequencing was PBMCs or T cells enriched from blood (not recorded which). This chain connects TRBV7-8 to TRBJ1-6; D gene unclear. DNA for the CDR3: TGTGCCAGCAGTTTTCTTGGAGGCCCCCTCCACTTT. Residues: CASSFLGGPLHF.